This T cell receptor (beta chain) was found in a study of human T cells and chemical hapten exposure. Turning to the study itself: For the roughly 24-week duration of the study, patients were given weekly doses of diphenylcyclopropenone on the scalp. Chiefly women, the patients showed alopecia areata, totalis or universalis.

This clonotype was seen ten or more times. Antigen unknown. Separate cDNA molecules received unique molecular identifiers, which the library attached to them. TCRdb ran MiXCR on the RACE reads and lists one entry per CDR3 protein. The table records around 340,000 distinct CDR3 sequences, about 7% of them present only once. Time point defined: patch test 1, 2 weeks after DPC sensitization. Treatment meaning: therapeutic diphenylcyclopropenone sensitization with weekly scalp DPC. V was shortened by 0 bases and J by 7 bases, with 10 bases between the two germline ends. Germline V gene lookup returns CDR1 MNHEY and CDR2 SVGEGT. The CDR3 totals 14 residues. Study results and limitations: Donors' alopecia may make their immune response differ from healthy people's.

The material was whole blood, obtained in connection with sensitization to the hapten diphenylcyclopropenone (DPC). The TCR comes from a woman in her late teens or twenties with alopecia areata. Some clones in this sample may be carry-over from other donors' samples. The chain combines TRBV6-2 or TRBV6-3 with TRBJ2-1; D remains unclear. CDR3 sequence (DNA): TGTGCCAGCAGTTACTCGTACTCAGGTAATGAGCAGTTCTTC. Amino acids: CASSYSYSGNEQFF.